Listed below are T cell receptor beta chains from one sample, sequenced in a study of blood T cells in healthy people across ages. TCRdb recomputed calls from the 5' RACE reads with MiXCR, one row per CDR3 protein. This table holds around 1,900,000 distinct CDR3 sequences, 39% found once. Sequences were obtained from blood. All receptors derive from a human donor in good health. CDR3s include the opening cysteine and the closing phenylalanine or tryptophan. The D gene is left open where the match is weak. Clone size is given for some rows only: seen once, a few or many times, or a class if the clone is expanded.

cdr3_aa,cdr3_nt,d_call,j_call,v_call,clone_size
CASSPKKGGGTTDTQYF,TGTGCCAGCAGCCCAAAAAAAGGCGGGGGGACCACAGATACGCAGTATTTT,TRBD2,TRBJ2-3,TRBV4-2,-
CASSVDQGIYGYTF,TGTGCCAGCAGTGTAGATCAGGGTATCTATGGCTACACCTTC,-,TRBJ1-2,TRBV2,-
CAISQTSGVINEQFF,TGTGCCATCAGCCAAACTAGCGGGGTAATCAATGAGCAGTTCTTC,TRBD2,TRBJ2-1,TRBV10-3,few
CAWSTTGGDTQYF,TGTGCCTGGAGTACCACGGGAGGAGATACGCAGTATTTT,TRBD2,TRBJ2-3,TRBV30,few
CASSARTGANYGYTF,TGCGCCAGCAGCGCCCGGACAGGGGCTAACTATGGCTACACCTTC,TRBD1,TRBJ1-2,TRBV5-1,few
CASSQDLYFFRTGDNSPLHF,TGCGCCAGCAGCCAAGATTTATATTTTTTTAGGACAGGGGACAACTCACCCCTCCACTTT,TRBD1,TRBJ1-6,TRBV4-3,few
CASSLTSSDETQYF,TGTGCCAGCAGCTTAACGTCCTCGGACGAGACCCAGTACTTC,-,TRBJ2-5,TRBV7-3,few
CASSPDRGVGYTF,TGTGCCAGCAGTCCTGACAGGGGGGTTGGCTACACCTTC,TRBD1,TRBJ1-2,TRBV2,-
CASSQGTGGGTDTQYF,TGTGCCAGCAGCCAAGGGACAGGGGGAGGCACAGATACGCAGTATTTT,TRBD1,TRBJ2-3,TRBV4-2,-
CSSDGLAGDQETQFF,TGCAGCTCTGACGGACTAGCGGGGGACCAAGAGACCCAGTTCTTC,TRBD2,TRBJ2-1,TRBV29-1,few
CASSYPTERGYEAFF,TGTGCCAGCAGTTACCCGACCGAACGCGGATACGAAGCTTTCTTT,-,TRBJ1-1,TRBV6-5,once
CAIRQQGSSPLHF,TGTGCCATCCGTCAACAGGGGAGTTCACCCCTCCACTTT,TRBD1,TRBJ1-6,TRBV10-3,-
CASSLDGERQQYF,TGTGCCAGCAGTTTAGACGGGGAGAGGCAGCAGTACTTC,-,TRBJ2-7,TRBV12-3/TRBV12-4,few
CSVSPGGEETQYF,TGCAGCGTCTCCCCCGGGGGGGAAGAGACCCAGTACTTC,TRBD2,TRBJ2-5,TRBV29-1,many
CAISESGTDYDYTF,TGTGCCATCAGTGAGTCCGGGACAGACTATGACTACACCTTC,TRBD1,TRBJ1-2,TRBV10-3,-
CASNNVGGDGPGETQYF,TGTGCCAGCAACAATGTGGGGGGGGATGGTCCAGGAGAGACCCAGTACTTC,TRBD2,TRBJ2-5,TRBV28,few
CSVGSGVGDTQYF,TGCAGCGTAGGCTCAGGGGTCGGAGATACGCAGTATTTT,-,TRBJ2-3,TRBV29-1,-
CASSPRRSYGYTF,TGTGCCAGCAGCCCCCGTCGATCCTATGGCTACACCTTC,-,TRBJ1-2,TRBV3-1,-
CASSLGLAGANQPQHF,TGTGCCAGCAGCTTAGGATTGGCGGGTGCGAATCAGCCCCAGCATTTT,-,TRBJ1-5,TRBV7-2,few
CASMDGGWRDEQYF,TGCGCCAGCATGGATGGCGGGTGGAGGGACGAGCAGTACTTC,-,TRBJ2-7,TRBV5-1,many
CAISESTGSSQYF,TGTGCCATCAGTGAGTCAACCGGGTCTTCGCAGTATTTT,-,TRBJ2-3,TRBV10-3,-
CATTPNSYEQYF,TGTGCTACAACACCCAACTCCTACGAGCAGTACTTC,-,TRBJ2-7,TRBV12-3/TRBV12-4,few
CASSPSLGALAKNIQYF,TGTGCCAGCAGTCCTTCTCTTGGGGCCCTAGCCAAAAACATTCAGTACTTC,-,TRBJ2-4,TRBV12-3/TRBV12-4,-
CASSLKGTSGTDTQYF,TGTGCCAGCAGCCTGAAGGGGACTAGCGGCACAGATACGCAGTATTTT,TRBD2,TRBJ2-3,TRBV7-2,-
CASSLLGQYGPYEQYF,TGTGCCAGCAGTTTATTAGGACAATACGGGCCCTACGAGCAGTACTTC,-,TRBJ2-7,TRBV27,-
CSGATANTEAFF,TGCAGTGGTGCCACGGCGAACACTGAAGCTTTCTTT,-,TRBJ1-1,TRBV20-1,-
CASSLGVGTGYEQYF,TGTGCCAGCAGCTTAGGGGTGGGTACAGGCTACGAGCAGTACTTC,-,TRBJ2-7,TRBV7-2,few
CASSPSTALQPQHF,TGCGCCAGCAGCCCTTCTACGGCTCTCCAGCCCCAGCATTTT,-,TRBJ1-5,TRBV5-1,-
CASSPYDSGVSNEQFF,TGTGCCAGCAGCCCTTATGACTCTGGGGTTAGCAATGAGCAGTTCTTC,-,TRBJ2-1,TRBV7-9,few
CASSSGPLRGATEAFF,TGTGCCAGCAGCTCGGGACCACTACGAGGGGCCACTGAAGCTTTCTTT,-,TRBJ1-1,TRBV6-5,-
CASSQEVGRSISYNEQFF,TGCGCCAGCAGCCAAGAAGTCGGTAGGAGCATCTCCTACAATGAGCAGTTCTTC,-,TRBJ2-1,TRBV4-3,few
CASSRGELQETQYF,TGTGCCAGCAGCCGTGGAGAGTTACAAGAGACCCAGTACTTC,-,TRBJ2-5,TRBV5-6,few
CSVERDRAYNGQFF,TGTAGCGTTGAGAGGGACAGGGCTTACAATGGGCAGTTCTTC,TRBD1,TRBJ2-1,TRBV29-1,-
CASGLVETQYF,TGTGCTAGTGGTTTGGTAGAGACCCAGTACTTC,-,TRBJ2-5,TRBV12-5,-
CASSLAYGTGVYEQYF,TGTGCCAGCAGCTTGGCGTACGGGACAGGGGTGTACGAGCAGTACTTC,TRBD1,TRBJ2-7,TRBV5-5,few
CASSFPGVDTDTQYF,TGTGCCAGCAGCTTTCCAGGGGTAGACACAGATACGCAGTATTTT,-,TRBJ2-3,TRBV7-9,-
CASSYTIPPIDTLSTDTQYF,TGTGCCAGCAGTTACACCATTCCTCCAATCGACACACTTAGCACAGATACGCAGTATTTT,-,TRBJ2-3,TRBV6-2/TRBV6-3,-
CASSLETGVDEKLFF,TGTGCCAGCTCACTCGAGACAGGGGTCGATGAAAAACTGTTTTTT,TRBD1,TRBJ1-4,TRBV18,-
CASSAYPRGRNEQFF,TGTGCCAGCAGCGCCTATCCGAGGGGTCGGAATGAGCAGTTCTTC,-,TRBJ2-1,TRBV9,-